The T cell receptor (beta chain) described here comes from a study of identical twins. TCRdb re-called the 5' RACE reads with MiXCR, one entry per CDR3 protein. The profile shows some 440,000 distinct CDR3 sequences, roughly 24% of them singletons. The table lists this clonotype with a few counts. Its specificity is not known. Trimming took 1 base from V and 2 from J; bases not matched to a gene: 6. The CDR3 loop spans 16 amino acids. Regarding the study as a whole: In beta out-of-frame sequences, the excess sharing between twins was weaker. Within twin pairs, the out-of-frame alpha sequences they shared showed excess low generation probability. Interpretation of the results relied on cross-sectional statistical analysis and not on following the same donors.

This sample also appeared in a second study, on T cells expressing NK-cell markers.

The sequencing sample was made of CD4+ T cells sorted from blood. The sequence was collected from a woman younger than 35 in good health. This chain links TRBV12-3 or TRBV12-4 with TRBJ2-7; 9 nucleotides align to TRBD2. The DNA for the CDR3 is TGTGCCAGCAGTTTAGGTCCTAGCGGGAAACCCTACGAGCAGTACTTC. Its translation is CASSLGPSGKPYEQYF.